The 21 T cell receptor beta chains presented below share a single source sample, sequenced in a study of blood T cells in healthy people across ages. Through a sample-barcoded 5' primer and a J-beta primer mix, a second PCR was run for roughly 7 to 12 cycles. MiXCR, run by TCRdb on the 5' RACE reads, gives a single entry per CDR3 protein. Of 800,000 or so distinct CDR3 sequences in the sample, 62% were seen once. The sequenced sample consisted of blood. The receptors derive from a man aged 25-45 years in good health.

This rearrangement joins TRBV3-1 to TRBJ2-4; 7 positions match TRBD2. The J call may be mistaken, given a closer DNA end match to TRBJ2-7. CDR1 and CDR2 (germline): LGHDT, YNNKEL (reference sequence). CDR3 length: 17 residues. CDR3 sequence reads: CASSQGTSRVLSYEQYF. The CDR3 DNA sequence: TGTGCCAGCAGCCAAGGGACTAGTAGAGTTTTGAGCTACGAGCAGTACTTC.

The chain uses TRBV29-1 and TRBJ2-7; D possibly matches TRBD1 or TRBD2 (6 bases each). V was cut by 3 bases and J by 2 bases, with 11 bases left in between. The germline gives CDR1 SQVTM, CDR2 ANQGSEA. The length of the CDR3 is 13 residues. CDR3 sequence reads: CSVEGGLAYEQYF. The CDR3, as DNA: TGCAGCGTTGAGGGGGGCCTTGCCTACGAGCAGTACTTC.

This chain links TRBV29-1 with TRBJ1-4; D uncertain. This CDR3 comprises 10 residues. From germline, CDR1 is SQVTM and CDR2 ANQGSEA. The V end was cut by 7 bases, the J end by 13 bases, with 13 bases between. CDR3 in amino acids: CSAEIHGLFF. The CDR3 bases are TGCAGCGCTGAGATCCATGGACTGTTTTTT.

This clonotype was seen repeatedly, ten times or more. This rearrangement joins TRBV7-2 to TRBJ2-1; the D is unclear. Trimming took 5 bases from V and 7 from J, leaving 12 bases between them. Germline lookup yields CDR1 SGHTA and CDR2 FQGNSA. The CDR3 is 13 amino acids. CDR3 protein: CASSPYMGNEQFF. CDR3 in DNA: TGTGCCAGCAGCCCCTACATGGGAAATGAGCAGTTCTTC.

V gene TRBV9 combines with J gene TRBJ2-3; TRBD2 matches at 11 bases. The CDR3 extends over 15 amino acids. Germline lookup yields CDR1 SGDLS and CDR2 YYNGEE. V shed 0 bases, J shed 4 bases, and the junction held 1 base outside the gene matches. The CDR3 DNA reads TGTGCCAGCAGCGTAGAACTAGCGGGAGCAGATACGCAGTATTTT. Amino acids: CASSVELAGADTQYF.

The rearrangement links TRBV11-2 to TRBJ1-1; D unclear. The CDR3 length is 10 residues. Trimming left V 4 bases short and J 12 bases short, with 9 bases between. Germline CDR1 reads SGHAT; CDR2 reads FQNNGV. Here the CDR3 reads CASSSGDPFF. The CDR3 DNA is TGTGCCAGCAGCTCGGGAGATCCTTTCTTT.

J is TRBJ2-7 and V is TRBV20-1, with 9 positions matching TRBD1. Germline-derived CDR1 and CDR2 are DFQATT and SNEGSKA (reference sequence). CDR3 length equals 14 residues. The trim removed 7 bases at V and 5 bases at J, leaving 12 bases unmatched. CDR3 in amino acids: CSVDRDRELHEQYF. Written as DNA, the CDR3 is TGCAGTGTCGACCGGGACAGGGAACTTCACGAGCAGTACTTC.

This chain joins TRBV20-1 and TRBJ2-3, with TRBD2 identical over 11 bases. The V gene's germline CDR1 is DFQATT and CDR2 SNEGSKA (reference sequence). The CDR3 sequence is 16 residues long. V dropped 6 bases and J dropped 2; count of bases not matched to a gene: 10. The CDR3 is CSASGASGGHTDTQYF. CDR3 sequence (DNA): TGCAGTGCATCGGGTGCTAGCGGGGGGCACACAGATACGCAGTATTTT.

This clonotype came up a few times. The genes are TRBV6-5 and TRBJ2-1, with D unclear. The CDR3 covers 14 residues. V was pared by 2 bases and J by 2 bases, with 7 bases between. Germline values: CDR1 MNHEY, CDR2 SVGAGI. The CDR3, as DNA: TGTGCCAGCAGTTACGGCAGTGCCTACAATGAGCAGTTCTTC. This sequence encodes CASSYGSAYNEQFF.

The chain recombines TRBV20-1 with TRBJ2-2; D may be TRBD2 (6 bases). Germline V gives CDR1 DFQATT, CDR2 SNEGSKA (reference sequence). V was clipped by 1 base and J by 7 bases, with 16 bases between them. This CDR3 has 15 residues. The CDR3 protein is CSARVAEPLNGELFF. For the CDR3, the DNA is TGCAGTGCTAGAGTAGCGGAGCCTTTGAACGGGGAGCTGTTTTTT.

The rearrangement uses TRBV20-1 and TRBJ1-2; unclear D gene. Germline CDR1 is DFQATT and CDR2 is SNEGSKA (reference sequence). V was clipped by 6 bases and J by 6 bases, with 11 bases between them. CDR3 length: 11 amino acids. The CDR3 sequence: CSAGREHGYTF. In nucleotides, the CDR3 is TGCAGTGCAGGGCGGGAGCATGGCTACACCTTC.

This clonotype was found a few times. This chain joins TRBV7-2 and TRBJ2-1; maybe TRBD1 (6 bases). Per germline, CDR1 SGHTA and CDR2 FQGNSA. The CDR3 runs to 14 residues. Between the trimmed V and J ends, which lost 5 bases and 5 bases, there was a span of 13 bases. CDR3 protein: CASSGGASNNEQFF. CDR3 DNA sequence: TGTGCCAGCAGCGGGGGCGCCAGTAACAATGAGCAGTTCTTC.

The chain has TRBV7-2 and TRBJ1-1; maybe TRBD1 (6 bases). This CDR3 contains 14 residues. V lost 6 bases and J lost 5, with 16 bases in between. Looked up from germline, CDR1 is SGHTA and CDR2 is FQGNSA. The CDR3 nucleotides read TGTGCCAGCAGGCCACAGGGTGGAGAAACTGAAGCTTTCTTT. Amino acid sequence: CASRPQGGETEAFF.

The V and J genes are TRBV25-1 and TRBJ2-7; possibly TRBD2 for D (6 bases). Germline CDR1 is MGHDK and CDR2 is SYGVNS. This CDR3 spans 16 amino acids. V gave up 8 bases and J gave up 0 bases, with 20 bases separating them. CDR3 amino acids: CASEGEGLGGSYEQYF. The CDR3 DNA is TGTGCCAGCGAGGGAGAGGGACTGGGGGGCTCCTACGAGCAGTACTTC.

This chain uses TRBV12-3 or TRBV12-4 with TRBJ1-2; possibly TRBD1 for D (5 bases). The germline V and J ends were trimmed by 7 bases and 8 bases, with 14 bases remaining between them. The CDR3 runs 12 residues. CDR3 sequence: CASTSAGSGYTF. CDR3 sequence (DNA): TGTGCCAGCACCTCGGCAGGGAGCGGCTACACCTTC.

The count of this clonotype is one. The J gene is TRBJ2-7, the V gene TRBV6-2 or TRBV6-3; 7 positions match TRBD1. The end of the DNA aligns better with TRBJ2-5, so the J call may be wrong. The CDR3 spans 13 residues. Germline CDR1 reads MNHEY; CDR2 reads SVGEGT. The CDR3 region has the DNA TGTGCCAGCAGTTACTTACAGGGGGAGACCCAGTACTTC. It encodes CASSYLQGETQYF.

V and J are TRBV14 and TRBJ1-2; 7 nucleotides agree with TRBD1. Per the germline V gene, CDR1 is SGHDN and CDR2 is FVKESK. CDR3 length: 13 amino acids. Germline trimming cut 4 bases from V and 6 bases from J; bases unmatched to any gene: 5. The CDR3 here is CASSRRTGDGYTF. CDR3 DNA sequence: TGTGCCAGCAGCCGGCGGACAGGTGATGGCTACACCTTC.

V usage is TRBV12-3 or TRBV12-4 and J usage is TRBJ1-2; D not certain. There are 13 residues in the CDR3. Trimming shortened V by 7 bases and J by 4 bases, and 13 bases separated the two germline ends. For the CDR3, the DNA is TGTGCCAGCACCGTCGTACCCAGCTATGGCTACACCTTC. This sequence encodes CASTVVPSYGYTF.

V usage is TRBV30 and J usage is TRBJ2-5; D not certain. The ends were cut back, 3 bases at V and 5 bases at J, with 13 bases in the middle. Looked up from germline, CDR1 is GTSNPN and CDR2 is SVGIG (reference sequence). The CDR3 runs 13 residues. CDR3 loop: CAWRVGPAETQYF. The CDR3 DNA follows: TGTGCCTGGAGGGTGGGCCCCGCCGAGACCCAGTACTTC.

There are a few counts of this clonotype. The chain joins TRBV6-1 to TRBJ2-5; no definite D call. Germline V gives CDR1 MNHNS, CDR2 SASEGT. The CDR3 runs 13 residues. V dropped 2 bases and J dropped 7 bases, with 11 bases sitting between them. CDR3 DNA: TGTGCCAGCAGTGAATTCAATAGCCCGACCCAGTACTTC. Protein sequence: CASSEFNSPTQYF.

The CDR3: CAITRGSEQFF. The CDR3 nucleotides are TGTGCCATCACGCGCGGGAGTGAGCAGTTCTTC. This chain connects TRBV10-3 to TRBJ2-1; 7 bases line up with TRBD2. The CDR3 contains 11 residues. Germline trimming cut 7 bases from V and 9 bases from J; bases unmatched to any gene: 3. Germline V gives CDR1 ENHRY, CDR2 SYGVKD.